The 22 T cell receptor beta chains below were found in one sample sequenced in a study of CD8 T cells in Susac syndrome. RNA in amounts of about 0.5 to 1 ug was reverse transcribed with random hexamers. TCRdb analysed the immunoSEQ multiplex PCR reads with MiXCR anew, one entry per CDR3 protein. The sample shows a few hundred thousand distinct CDR3 sequences, roughly 90% of them seen only once. Sample: CD8+ T cells from PBMCs. The source of these receptors is a human donor with multiple sclerosis.

The chain employs TRBV7-9 and TRBJ2-2; 9 nucleotides align to TRBD2. Trimming at V came to 5 bases and at J to 6 bases, leaving 10 bases not matched to a gene. This CDR3 has 16 residues. Per the germline V gene, CDR1 is SEHNR and CDR2 is FQNEAQ (reference sequence). As DNA, the CDR3 is TGTGCCAGCAGCCCCCTACCGGGACTAGCATCCGGGGAGCTGTTTTTT. Protein: CASSPLPGLASGELFF.

The V gene is TRBV7-3, the J gene TRBJ2-3, with 10 bases fitting TRBD2. Germline CDR1 reads SGHTA; CDR2 reads FQGTGA. The J segment lost 4 bases and the V segment lost 4 bases, leaving 5 bases of the junction unmatched. This CDR3 has 15 amino acids. The CDR3 nucleotides are TGTGCCAGCAGCTCTAGCGGGAGTATCTCAGATACGCAGTATTTT. This encodes CASSSSGSISDTQYF.

V usage is TRBV7-9 and J usage is TRBJ1-1; a possible D gene is TRBD1 (5 bases). The V gene lost 7 bases and the J gene lost 10 bases, with 16 bases spanning the gap. The CDR3 spans 12 residues. Germline CDR1 reads SEHNR; CDR2 reads FQNEAQ (reference sequence). CDR3 loop: CASNYEDTRAFF. CDR3 in DNA: TGTGCCAGCAACTACGAGGACACGCGAGCTTTCTTT.

The rearrangement joins TRBV29-1 to TRBJ2-7; TRBD2 matches at 12 bases. Germline-derived CDR1 and CDR2 are SQVTM and ANQGSEA. V shed 6 bases, J shed 2 bases, and the junction held 14 bases outside the gene matches. This CDR3 has 17 amino acids. CDR3 nucleotides: TGCAGCGTCGACGGACTTACTAGCGGGAGGTCGGCCTACGAGCAGTACTTC. It yields the protein CSVDGLTSGRSAYEQYF.

This clonotype was picked up a small number of times. The V and J genes are TRBV24-1 and TRBJ1-2, with TRBD1 identical over 10 bases. This CDR3 is built from 14 residues. Germline-derived CDR1 and CDR2 are KGHDR and SFDVKD. Losses at the gene ends were 4 bases for V and 5 bases for J; bases not matched to a gene: 3. CDR3 amino acids: CATSDRDRGYGYTF. The DNA for the CDR3 is TGTGCCACCAGTGACCGGGACAGGGGTTATGGCTACACCTTC.

The chain couples TRBV5-6 to TRBJ2-5; D gene unclear. The CDR3 is made up of 13 amino acids. Trimming cost V 7 bases and J 5 bases, with 15 bases left between them. Per germline, CDR1 SGHDT and CDR2 YYEEEE. As DNA, the CDR3 is TGTGCCAGCTCTAAGGGTGGCCTGGAGACCCAGTACTTC. Translating it yields CASSKGGLETQYF. Variable domain in full (rest from reference TRBV5-6 and TRBJ2-5): DAGVTQSPTHLIKTRGQQVTLRCSPKSGHDTVSWYQQALGQGPQFIFQYYEEEERQRGNFPDRFSGHQFPNYSSELNVNALLLGDSALYLCASSKGGLETQYFGPGTRLLVL.

The V gene is TRBV7-9, the J gene TRBJ2-7, with 13 bases fitting TRBD2. This CDR3 spans 15 amino acids. Germline CDR1 is SEHNR and CDR2 is FQNEAQ (reference sequence). Losses at the gene ends were 8 bases for V and 7 bases for J; bases not matched to a gene: 11. CDR3 amino acids: CASGPIPGLAGEQYF. CDR3 bases: TGTGCCAGCGGGCCGATTCCGGGACTAGCGGGAGAGCAGTACTTC.

This chain uses TRBV7-8 with TRBJ1-1; tentative D call: TRBD1 (5 bases). The CDR3 contains 15 residues. Trimming pared 5 bases from V and 1 base from J, leaving 14 bases between. Germline V gene lookup returns CDR1 SGHVS and CDR2 FQNEAQ. The CDR3 loop is CASSPGPRGNTEAFF. The CDR3 nucleotides are TGTGCCAGCAGCCCGGGGCCGCGTGGGAACACTGAAGCTTTCTTT.

The CDR3 reads CASSLGAGGVTDTQYF. For the CDR3, the DNA is TGTGCCAGCAGCTTAGGGGCAGGGGGCGTCACAGATACGCAGTATTTT. The chain has TRBV11-2 and TRBJ2-3; 8 nucleotides align to TRBD1. There are 16 residues in the CDR3. The V segment lost 1 base and the J segment 2 bases; nucleotides outside the gene matches: 5. Per the germline V gene, CDR1 is SGHAT and CDR2 is FQNNGV.

This chain uses TRBV7-9 with TRBJ2-2, with D uncertain. CDR3 size: 16 residues. V was pared by 4 bases and J by 4 bases, with 16 bases between. Germline CDR1 is SEHNR and CDR2 is FQNEAQ (reference sequence). CDR3 sequence reads: CASSSAAKYPTGELFF. CDR3 nucleotides: TGTGCCAGCAGCTCGGCCGCCAAGTACCCCACCGGGGAGCTGTTTTTT.

The gene calls are TRBV30 and TRBJ2-7; D may be TRBD1 (5 bases). Germline V gene lookup returns CDR1 GTSNPN and CDR2 SVGIG (reference sequence). Between the trimmed V and J ends, which lost 0 bases and 3 bases, there was a span of 9 bases. The length of the CDR3 is 13 residues. The CDR3 here is CAWSVHQGYEQYF. The CDR3 bases are TGTGCCTGGAGTGTACATCAGGGCTACGAGCAGTACTTC.

V usage is TRBV19 and J usage is TRBJ1-5; D remains unclear. The germline V gene encodes CDR1 LNHDA and CDR2 SQIVND (reference sequence). The V end lost 8 bases, the J end lost 4 bases, and 12 bases lay between the germline ends. The CDR3 consists of 13 residues. For the CDR3, the DNA is TGTGCCAGTGCCCACTACCCAAATCAGCCCCAGCATTTT. Its protein product is CASAHYPNQPQHF.

DNA for the CDR3: TGTGCCAGCAGTTACGCGGGGGGCTACGAGCAGTACTTC. Translation gives CASSYAGGYEQYF. This chain links TRBV6-2 or TRBV6-3 with TRBJ2-7, with 8 nucleotides matching TRBD2. With V trimmed by 2 bases and J by 3 bases, 0 bases remained unmatched. This CDR3 comprises 13 residues. The V gene's germline CDR1 is MNHEY and CDR2 SVGEGT.

CDR3 DNA sequence: TGTGCCAGCAGCAGCTCCGAATGGGGACAGGCCTACAATGAGCAGTTCTTC. Translated: CASSSSEWGQAYNEQFF. The chain uses TRBV4-2 and TRBJ2-1, with 8 bases matching TRBD1. The V gene end was trimmed by 5 bases and the J gene end by 2 bases; junction bases not matched to a gene: 11. This CDR3 has 17 residues. Germline V gene lookup returns CDR1 LGHNA and CDR2 YNFKEQ.

The V call is TRBV7-2, the J call TRBJ2-7, with D perhaps assigned TRBD1 or TRBD2 (5 bases each). Trimming stripped 6 bases from V and 0 bases from J, with 15 bases between. The length of the CDR3 is 15 residues. Germline V lookup: CDR1 SGHTA, CDR2 FQGNSA. CDR3 protein: CASSLRDGVSYEQYF. CDR3 DNA: TGTGCCAGCAGTCTTCGGGACGGTGTCTCCTACGAGCAGTACTTC.

V gene TRBV27 combines with J gene TRBJ2-1; D is uncertain. The V gene lost 3 bases and the J gene lost 9 bases, with 15 bases spanning the gap. Germline V CDR1 and CDR2: MNHEY, SMNVEV (reference sequence). The CDR3 totals 14 residues. CDR3 nucleotides: TGTGCCAGCAGTTTTTCTGTCTACTTGGGTGAGCAGTTCTTC. Translated, it gives CASSFSVYLGEQFF.

V gene TRBV7-9 combines with J gene TRBJ1-5, with D maybe TRBD1 (5 bases). V was cut by 5 bases and J by 1 base, with 12 bases left in between. Looked up from germline, CDR1 is SEHNR and CDR2 is FQNEAQ (reference sequence). The CDR3 extends over 15 amino acids. The CDR3 protein is CASSRGTESNQPQHF. The CDR3 DNA sequence: TGTGCCAGCAGCCGGGGGACGGAGAGCAATCAGCCCCAGCATTTT.

The chain links TRBV6-6 to TRBJ1-1, with 8 bases that match TRBD1. The length of the CDR3 is 15 residues. V was pared by 0 bases and J by 4 bases, with 4 bases of the junction left unmatched. The V gene's germline CDR1 is MNHNY and CDR2 SVGAGI (reference sequence). In DNA form, the CDR3 reads TGTGCCAGCAGTTACTCCCCAGGGGGCGGCACTGAAGCTTTCTTT. Translating gives CASSYSPGGGTEAFF.

The V call is TRBV29-1, the J call TRBJ2-3; no firm D call. V dropped 0 bases and J dropped 5 bases, with 9 bases sitting between them. The CDR3 runs to 13 residues. Germline loops: CDR1 SQVTM, CDR2 ANQGSEA. The CDR3, as DNA: TGCAGCGTTGAAGATACGTTGAGAGATACGCAGTATTTT. Protein product: CSVEDTLRDTQYF.

J is TRBJ2-4 and V is TRBV4-1, with no clear D. Germline V gives CDR1 MGHRA, CDR2 YSYEKL. This CDR3 contains 13 residues. V shed 3 bases and J shed 7 bases, with 10 bases lying between them. The CDR3 sequence: CASSHPLDNIQYF. The CDR3 coding sequence is TGCGCCAGCAGCCACCCTCTAGACAACATTCAGTACTTC.

J is TRBJ1-1 and V is TRBV27; no definite D call. From germline, CDR1 is MNHEY and CDR2 SMNVEV (reference sequence). V lost 7 bases to trimming and J lost 4 bases, with 7 bases between them. The CDR3 is made up of 11 amino acids. This CDR3 reads CASIHGTEAFF. The CDR3 DNA reads TGTGCCAGCATACACGGCACTGAAGCTTTCTTT.

The rearrangement links TRBV5-1 to TRBJ1-1, with D hard to call. The germline V gene encodes CDR1 SGHRS and CDR2 YFSETQ. V was clipped by 0 bases and J by 4 bases, with 25 bases between them. This CDR3 region has 19 residues. The CDR3, as DNA: TGCGCCAGCAGCTTGGAGACTCCGGCGGCATACGGTTTTGGCACTGAAGCTTTCTTT. Translating it yields CASSLETPAAYGFGTEAFF.